These 15 T cell receptor beta chains were all obtained from the same sample, sequenced in a study of control samples from healthy donors and cancer patients. TCRdb's copy holds only in-frame clones and misses some; the assay was immunoSEQ multiplex PCR. The sample lists approximately 76,000 clones, roughly 84% occurring once. Sample: PBMCs. These receptors came from a man between 60 and 75 years old with head and neck cancer.

The J gene is TRBJ2-5, the V gene TRBV9; D is perhaps TRBD2 (5 bases). Germline CDR1 reads SGDLS; CDR2 reads YYNGEE. This CDR3 has 13 amino acids. Trimming took off 4 bases at V and 7 bases at J, with 14 bases between the two ends. This chain's CDR3 is CASSLDSAGTQYF. CDR3 nucleotides: TGTGCCAGCAGCCTGGACTCCGCGGGGACCCAGTACTTC.

This chain links TRBV4-1 with TRBJ2-1; 8 nucleotides agree with TRBD2. Trimming cost V 2 bases and J 0 bases; bases outside gene matches: 15. CDR3 size: 20 residues. The germline gives CDR1 MGHRA, CDR2 YSYEKL. The CDR3 loop reads CASSQPLGLAIQVSYNEQFF. The CDR3 coding sequence is TGCGCCAGCAGCCAACCCCTAGGACTAGCTATCCAAGTCTCCTACAATGAGCAGTTCTTC.

This clone was seen more than once but under ten times. The rearrangement joins TRBV27 to TRBJ2-7; D gene ambiguous. Per the germline V gene, CDR1 is MNHEY and CDR2 is SMNVEV (reference sequence). The CDR3 totals 10 residues. V gave up 8 bases and J gave up 3 bases, with 5 bases separating them. The CDR3 here is CASGLYEQYF. The CDR3 region has the DNA TGTGCCAGCGGCCTCTACGAGCAGTACTTC.

This clone occurred once. The V call is TRBV30, the J call TRBJ2-1, with TRBD1 matching over 8 bases. Looked up from germline, CDR1 is GTSNPN and CDR2 is SVGIG (reference sequence). The V segment lost 0 bases and the J segment 6 bases; nucleotides outside the gene matches: 19. The CDR3 spans 19 residues. The CDR3 DNA reads TGTGCCTGGAGTGTTCGACGCAGGGGGCACGGGCCTACCTCCAATGAGCAGTTCTTC. As protein: CAWSVRRRGHGPTSNEQFF.

This chain links TRBV28 with TRBJ1-1, with 12 positions matching TRBD1. The germline CDR1 and CDR2 sequences are MDHEN and SYDVKM. There are 18 residues in the CDR3. Unmatched junction bases numbered 12, after V lost 6 bases and J lost 1 base. The CDR3 bases are TGTGCCAGCAGCTTTAGCGGGACAGGGGGCGCACGGAACACTGAAGCTTTCTTT. Translated: CASSFSGTGGARNTEAFF.

The rearrangement uses TRBV11-1 and TRBJ2-7; TRBD1 aligns across 10 bases. Germline CDR1 is SGHAT and CDR2 is FQDESV (reference sequence). J lost 2 bases, V lost 1 base, and 5 bases had no gene match. The CDR3 consists of 16 residues. CDR3 bases: TGTGCCAGCAGCTTAGGATCGGGGACAGGGGCCTACGAGCAGTACTTC. This sequence encodes CASSLGSGTGAYEQYF.

This chain uses TRBV9 with TRBJ2-5; the D gene is possibly TRBD2 (5 bases). Germline CDR1 is SGDLS and CDR2 is YYNGEE. Deletions cut 2 bases from V and 5 bases from J, with 16 bases between. The CDR3 spans 15 residues. The CDR3 sequence is CASSVIGGRLETQYF. Written as DNA, the CDR3 is TGTGCCAGCAGCGTGATCGGCGGGCGCTTGGAGACCCAGTACTTC.

With respect to this clone: An end of the junction differs from the germline gene, which may be a read error. J is TRBJ2-3 and V is TRBV10-3; 8 positions agree with TRBD2. Germline V gene lookup returns CDR1 ENHRY and CDR2 SYGVKD. The length of the CDR3 is 17 residues. The CDR3 DNA reads as TGTGCCATCAGTGAGGTATTAGCGGGACAAGAAACAGATATGCAGTATTTT. Translated: CAISEVLAGQETDMQYF.

The chain links TRBV6-5 to TRBJ1-2, with a weak D call TRBD1 (5 bases). The CDR3 extends over 16 amino acids. V gave up 0 bases and J gave up 7 bases, with 18 bases separating them. CDR1 and CDR2 from the germline V gene are MNHEY and SVGAGI. The CDR3 here is CASSYSTEGRRGGYTF. The CDR3 DNA reads TGTGCCAGCAGTTACTCCACGGAGGGGCGTCGGGGTGGCTACACCTTC.

The rearrangement joins TRBV2 to TRBJ1-6; 8 nucleotides align to TRBD1. The CDR3 is made up of 15 amino acids. The V segment lost 8 bases and the J segment 9 bases; nucleotides outside the gene matches: 12. The germline gives CDR1 SNHLY, CDR2 FYNNEI. The CDR3 nucleotides read TGTGCCAGCGGGCTTGGGACAGGTGGGGGTTCACCCCTCCACTTT. This encodes CASGLGTGGGSPLHF.

The chain has TRBV11-2 and TRBJ2-3; 14 nucleotides match TRBD2. Unmatched junction bases numbered 9, after V lost 4 bases and J lost 6 bases. Germline CDR1 and CDR2: SGHAT and FQNNGV. The CDR3 has 17 amino acids. In nucleotides, the CDR3 is TGTGCCAGCAGCTCCTCCGGGACTAGCGGGAGAGGTGATACGCAGTATTTT. Translation gives CASSSSGTSGRGDTQYF.

Ten or more counts support this clone. V gene TRBV27 combines with J gene TRBJ2-3; D not resolved. The V gene lost 3 bases and the J gene lost 6 bases, with 16 bases spanning the gap. From germline, CDR1 is MNHEY and CDR2 SMNVEV (reference sequence). The CDR3 has 15 residues. The CDR3 sequence: CASSFSNSNTDTQYF. As DNA, the CDR3 is TGTGCCAGCAGTTTCTCCAACTCAAACACTGATACGCAGTATTTT.

The J gene is TRBJ2-3, the V gene TRBV29-1; D unresolved. CDR1 SQVTM and CDR2 ANQGSEA come from the germline V gene. The V end was cut by 3 bases, the J end by 7 bases, with 14 bases between. CDR3 length: 13 amino acids. CDR3 nucleotide sequence: TGCAGCGTTGAGGCACCGAACCCGAATACGCAGTATTTT. Translated, it gives CSVEAPNPNTQYF.

V and J are TRBV30 and TRBJ2-7; 9 positions match TRBD1. Per germline, CDR1 GTSNPN and CDR2 SVGIG (reference sequence). J was trimmed by 0 bases and V by 5 bases; bases with no gene match: 5. The CDR3 covers 14 residues. The CDR3 bases are TGTGCCTGGTCCGGGACAGGGAGCTCCTACGAGCAGTACTTC. This sequence encodes CAWSGTGSSYEQYF.

The genes are TRBV19 and TRBJ1-3; D is uncertain. CDR3 size: 16 residues. V was cut by 1 base and J by 0 bases, with 10 bases left in between. Germline-derived CDR1 and CDR2 are LNHDA and SQIVND (reference sequence). CDR3 protein: CASSIGFFTSGNTIYF. For the CDR3, the DNA is TGTGCCAGTAGTATAGGTTTCTTCACCTCTGGAAACACCATATATTTT.